This T cell receptor (beta chain) was sequenced in a study of T cell responses to AZD1222 COVID-19 vaccine (dated by TCRdb to 2020 to 2023). Study-wide context: TCR sequencing covered fewer than 250 trial participants: 200 to 210 given two doses of AZD1222 and around 25 given two doses of MenACWY control vaccine. Trial participants were enrolled into age subgroups of 18-55, 56-69 and 70-plus years, which contained 148, 28 and 57 TCR-sequenced participants, respectively. What the work shows at the level of the full study, not this receptor alone: Because no samples from the day 14 peak response were available, repertoires could be characterized only after the peak T cell response. A significant rise in spike-specific TCR breadth and depth was observed after two AZD1222 doses relative to day 0 and relative to MenACWY recipients. Vaccine-associated CD4 TCRs spanned the whole spike protein, with dominant responses in regions 160-218 and 743-854. Conclusions about previously exposed vaccinees were limited because only a handful of AZD1222 recipients were SARS-CoV-2 seropositive at baseline. Most participants were white British and females outnumbered males, and the authors suggested that clonal diversity may have been underestimated. Reportedly, almost half of the unique spike-specific TCRs recognized epitopes lying outside the regions that are mutated in the B.1.351 and B.1.1.7 variants. The 56-69-year group was small, and its depth increase did not reach significance, likely because of low power.

Read against the paper, the sample's time point label means: about 28 days (+/-7) after the second vaccine dose. AZD1222 recipients whose second dose came at about 4 weeks and those whose second dose came at about 12 weeks were combined into one group, since spike-specific TCR depth and breadth did not differ between the two schedules. The vaccinee samples were drawn from two UK trials, COV001 and COV002, one of which was a single-blind randomized controlled phase 2/3 trial testing AZD1222 (ChAdOx1 nCoV-19) in healthy adults. Trial participant PBMC samples were collected at day 0 and day 28 after the second dose for TCRbeta chain sequencing. To note about this clone: There is no known antigen for this receptor. Nothing much larger sits one base from this clone, and base qualities are not available.

The CDR3 regions of human TCRbeta chains were subjected to immunosequencing. In the paper's pipeline: Repertoire TCRs were checked for matches against a reference library of SARS-CoV-2-specific TCRs that had been generated using the MIRA antigen-specificity platform. Breadth was defined as the fraction of unique TCRs that were SARS-CoV-2-associated, and depth was defined as the fraction of total T cells that were SARS-CoV-2-associated. Using the MIRA data, each spike-specific TCR was mapped to the spike region that the TCR reacts to and placed in a CD4 or CD8 class. Log10-transformed breadth and depth values were compared by one-way ANOVA with Sidak's multiple comparisons tests. In its TCRdb copy, this immuneACCESS table keeps in-frame sequences only and misses some clones. Where compared with another copy, unresolved V genes explain less than half of these, and the others have no known cause. V and J calls and clone size are copied from that table; D and trimming were computed from the DNA. This sample gives tens of thousands of clones in total; 70% to 90% of them show up just once. Together, the top ten hold 12% of the sample.

This clonotype originated in an adult who received the AZD1222 COVID-19 vaccine. The sequenced sample was peripheral blood, obtained 28 days after the second AZD1222 dose.

The DNA sequence is TGTGCCAGCAGCGTAGGTAGTGGCTACACCTTC. Translation gives CASSVGSGYTF. The chain couples TRBV9 to TRBJ1-2, with the D segment identity uncertain. The germline V gene provides CDR1 SGDLS and CDR2 YYNGEE. Taken from cysteine to phenylalanine, the CDR3 has 11 residues. The kept DNA is CDR3 alone, 33 bases in frame from the first base. V and J are truncated by 0 bases and 7 bases respectively, leaving an intervening sequence of 4 bases.